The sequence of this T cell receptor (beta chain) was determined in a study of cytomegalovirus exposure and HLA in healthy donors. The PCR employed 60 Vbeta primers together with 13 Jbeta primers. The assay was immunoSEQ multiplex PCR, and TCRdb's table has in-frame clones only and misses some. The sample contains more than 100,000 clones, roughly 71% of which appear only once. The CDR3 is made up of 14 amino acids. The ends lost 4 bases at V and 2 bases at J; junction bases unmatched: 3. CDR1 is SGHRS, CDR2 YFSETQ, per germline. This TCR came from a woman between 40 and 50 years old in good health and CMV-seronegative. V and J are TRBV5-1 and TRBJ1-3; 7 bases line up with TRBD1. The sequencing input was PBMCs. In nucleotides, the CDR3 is TGCGCCAGCAGCGGGACAGAGACTGGAAACACCATATATTTT. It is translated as CASSGTETGNTIYF.